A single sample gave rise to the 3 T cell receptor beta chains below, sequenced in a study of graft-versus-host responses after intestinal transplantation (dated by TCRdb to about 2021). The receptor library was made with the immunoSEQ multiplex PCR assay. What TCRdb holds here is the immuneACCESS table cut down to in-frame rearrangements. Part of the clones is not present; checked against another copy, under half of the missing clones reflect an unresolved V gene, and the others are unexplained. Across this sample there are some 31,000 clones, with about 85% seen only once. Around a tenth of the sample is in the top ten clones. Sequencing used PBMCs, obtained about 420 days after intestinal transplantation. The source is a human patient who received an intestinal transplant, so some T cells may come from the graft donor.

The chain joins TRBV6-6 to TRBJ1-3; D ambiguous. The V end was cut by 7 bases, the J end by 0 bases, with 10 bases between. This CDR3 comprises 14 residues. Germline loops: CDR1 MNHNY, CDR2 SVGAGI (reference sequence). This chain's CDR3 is CASIGGSSGNTIYF. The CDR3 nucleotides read TGTGCCAGCATCGGCGGGTCCTCTGGAAACACCATATATTTT.

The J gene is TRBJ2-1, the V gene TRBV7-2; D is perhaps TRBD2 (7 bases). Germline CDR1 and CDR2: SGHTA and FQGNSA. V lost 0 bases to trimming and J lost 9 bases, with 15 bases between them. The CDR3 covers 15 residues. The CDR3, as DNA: TGTGCCAGCAGCTTAGCGGGGGGGCTCGAAATTGAGCAGTTCTTC. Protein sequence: CASSLAGGLEIEQFF.

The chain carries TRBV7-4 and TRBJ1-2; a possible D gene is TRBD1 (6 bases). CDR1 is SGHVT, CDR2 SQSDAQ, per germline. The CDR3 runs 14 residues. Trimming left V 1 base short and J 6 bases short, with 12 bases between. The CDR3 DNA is TGTGCCAGCAGCTTAGTAGGGGGTAGGGATGGCTACACCTTC. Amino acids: CASSLVGGRDGYTF.